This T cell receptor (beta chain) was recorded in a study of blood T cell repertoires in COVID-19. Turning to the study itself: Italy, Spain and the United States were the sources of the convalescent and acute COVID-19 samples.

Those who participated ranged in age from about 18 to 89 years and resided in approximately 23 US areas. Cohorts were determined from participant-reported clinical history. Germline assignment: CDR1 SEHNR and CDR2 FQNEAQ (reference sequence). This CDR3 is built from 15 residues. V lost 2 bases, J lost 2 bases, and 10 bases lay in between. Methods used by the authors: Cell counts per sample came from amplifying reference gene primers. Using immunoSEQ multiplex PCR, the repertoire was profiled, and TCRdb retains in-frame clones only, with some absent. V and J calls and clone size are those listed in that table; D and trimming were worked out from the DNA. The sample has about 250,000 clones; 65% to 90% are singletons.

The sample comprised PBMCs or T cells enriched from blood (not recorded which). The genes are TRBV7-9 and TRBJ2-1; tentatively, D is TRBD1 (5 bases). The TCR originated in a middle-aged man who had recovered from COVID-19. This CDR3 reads CASSLKGATYNEQFF. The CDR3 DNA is TGTGCCAGCAGCTTAAAAGGGGCAACCTACAATGAGCAGTTCTTC. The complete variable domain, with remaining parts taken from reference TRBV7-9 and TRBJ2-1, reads DTGVSQNPRHKITKRGQNVTFRCDPISEHNRLYWYRQTLGQGPEFLTYFQNEAQLEKSRLLSDRFSAERPKGSFSTLEIQRTEQGDSAMYLCASSLKGATYNEQFFGPGTRLTVL.